Shown below are 2 T cell receptor beta chains from a single sample sequenced in a study of blood T cells in healthy people across ages. For the second PCR, which ran for about 7 to 11 cycles, a sample-barcoded 5' primer and a J-beta primer mix were used. From the 5' RACE reads, TCRdb called clonotypes with MiXCR, one entry per CDR3 protein. The repertoire holds fewer than 950,000 distinct CDR3 sequences, with less than 70% as singletons. Sample: blood. Receptors originate from a man older than 75 in good health.

CDR3 coding DNA: TGCGCCAGCAGCTTGGGCCCGACGGCGGGTGAAGCTTTCTTT. Protein product: CASSLGPTAGEAFF. The chain joins TRBV5-1 to TRBJ1-1; D gene unclear. Germline V gene lookup returns CDR1 SGHRS and CDR2 YFSETQ. V was trimmed by 0 bases and J by 7 bases, leaving 13 bases between them. This CDR3 is built from 14 residues.

The chain recombines TRBV12-3 or TRBV12-4 with TRBJ2-1; maybe TRBD2 (6 bases). With 3 bases removed from V and 5 bases from J, the gap between germline ends came to 11 bases. CDR3 length: 14 residues. The CDR3, as DNA: TGTGCCAGCAGTTTTGGCGGGACCAACAATGAGCAGTTCTTC. Translation gives CASSFGGTNNEQFF.